This T cell receptor (beta chain) was obtained from a study of primary melanoma T cells and metastatic recurrence. Study-level background: Tumors were T2–T4 primary melanomas thicker than 1 mm.

Study-level points and caveats: Melanomas with T-cell fraction above 20% appeared to have better outcomes.

The CDR3 is 12 amino acids. Between the trimmed V and J ends, which lost 6 bases and 4 bases, there was a span of 9 bases. Germline V CDR1 and CDR2: MNHGY, SAAAGT. Repertoires were generated with immunoSEQ multiplex PCR, while TCRdb's copy carries only in-frame clones and drops some. The repertoire holds roughly 100 clones, with over 85% as singletons. Primary melanoma in these patients was surgically resected but could recur metastatically. Concerning this clone: The antigen remains unidentified.

The sequence derives from a human donor with melanoma. The material sequenced was melanoma tumor tissue. The V call is TRBV6-8, the J call TRBJ1-1; D is possibly TRBD1 (6 bases). The CDR3 region is CASSRGGTEAFF. CDR3 nucleotides: TGTGCCAGCAGCCGAGGGGGCACTGAAGCTTTCTTT.